This TCR beta chain stems from a study of blood T cell repertoires in COVID-19. Study-level information: Samples of COVID-19 (acute and convalescent) were obtained from the United States, Italy and Spain. In each case, the material was cDNA or gDNA derived from T cells, B-cell-depleted T cells, or PBMCs.

Germline loops: CDR1 LNHDA, CDR2 SQIVND (reference sequence). Trimming cost V 1 base and J 2 bases, with 10 bases left between them. The CDR3 totals 15 residues. Cohorts were based on clinical histories the participants reported. Libraries were prepared by immunoSEQ multiplex PCR; TCRdb keeps only in-frame clonotypes and omits some of them. This repertoire shows 150,000 to 250,000 clones, 82% found once; its top ten account for around 11%. Input material: PBMCs or T cells enriched from blood (not recorded which). The chain links TRBV19 to TRBJ2-3; possibly TRBD2 for D (6 bases). This clonotype was sampled from a man in his forties or fifties who had recovered from COVID-19. In DNA form, the CDR3 reads TGTGCCAGTAGTATAGCGGGAGCTGCCACAGATACGCAGTATTTT. Translating gives CASSIAGAATDTQYF.